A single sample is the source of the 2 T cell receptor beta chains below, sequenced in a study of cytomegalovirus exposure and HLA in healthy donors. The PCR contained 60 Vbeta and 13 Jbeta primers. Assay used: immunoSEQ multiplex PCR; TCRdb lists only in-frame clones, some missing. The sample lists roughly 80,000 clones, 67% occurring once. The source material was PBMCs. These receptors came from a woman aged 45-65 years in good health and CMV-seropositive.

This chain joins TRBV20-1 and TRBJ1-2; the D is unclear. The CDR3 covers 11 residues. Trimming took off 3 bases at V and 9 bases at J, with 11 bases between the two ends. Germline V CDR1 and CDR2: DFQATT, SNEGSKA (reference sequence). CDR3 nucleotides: TGCAGTGCTAGCGGTCGAGCGCGCTACACCTTC. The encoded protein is CSASGRARYTF.

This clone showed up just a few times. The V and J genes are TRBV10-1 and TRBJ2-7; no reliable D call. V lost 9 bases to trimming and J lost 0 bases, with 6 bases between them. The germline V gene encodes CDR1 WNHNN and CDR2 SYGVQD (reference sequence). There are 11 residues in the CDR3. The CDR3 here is CARKSSYEQYF. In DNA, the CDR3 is TGCGCCAGGAAGAGCTCCTACGAGCAGTACTTC.